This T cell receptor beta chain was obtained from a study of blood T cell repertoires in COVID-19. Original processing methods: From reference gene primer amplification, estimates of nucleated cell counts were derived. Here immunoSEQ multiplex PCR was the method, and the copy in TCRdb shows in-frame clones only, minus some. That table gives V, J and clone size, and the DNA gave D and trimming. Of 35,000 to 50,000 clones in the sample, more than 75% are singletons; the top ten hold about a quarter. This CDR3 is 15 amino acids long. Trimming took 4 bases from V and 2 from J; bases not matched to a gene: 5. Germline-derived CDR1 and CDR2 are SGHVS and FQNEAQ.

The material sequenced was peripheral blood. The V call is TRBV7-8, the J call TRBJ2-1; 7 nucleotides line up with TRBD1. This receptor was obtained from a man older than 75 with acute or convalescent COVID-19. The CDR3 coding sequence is TGTGCCAGCAGCTCCCGGGACAGAGCCTACAATGAGCAGTTCTTC. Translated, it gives CASSSRDRAYNEQFF.